These T cell receptor beta chains were read from a single sample in a study of cytomegalovirus exposure and HLA in healthy donors. Only in-frame clones appear in the TCRdb table, and some are missing; sequencing was by immunoSEQ multiplex PCR. The sample yields some 150,000 clones, about 80% seen once. Sequencing was carried out using PBMCs. Source of these receptors: a man aged 25-45 years in good health and CMV-seropositive. Both conserved end residues are part of each CDR3. Each record gives: V gene, J gene, D gene, clone size, CDR3 protein, CDR3 DNA. A D gene is named only where the DNA matches it firmly. Where a row states a size, it is once, few, many or the class of an expanded clone; other rows omit it.

>TRBV7-8|TRBJ2-2|.|few
CASSHLLAKTNTGELFF
TGTGCCAGCAGCCACCTATTAGCGAAAACGAACACCGGGGAGCTGTTTTTT
>TRBV27|TRBJ2-7|.|.
CASSPEGRYSYEQYF
TGTGCCAGCAGCCCGGAGGGGCGGTACTCCTACGAGCAGTACTTC
>TRBV6-1|TRBJ1-2|TRBD1|once
CASSTDRATYGYTF
TGTGCCAGCAGTACCGACAGGGCGACTTATGGCTACACCTTC
>TRBV7-3|TRBJ2-1|.|.
CASSLNGGTYNEQFF
TGTGCCAGCAGCTTAAATGGCGGAACCTACAATGAGCAGTTCTTC
>TRBV6-6|TRBJ2-5|.|few
CASSLREMETQYF
TGTGCCAGCAGTTTGAGGGAGATGGAGACCCAGTACTTC
>TRBV4-2|TRBJ2-1|.|.
CASSQEGRAGDRQFF
TGTGCCAGCAGCCAAGAAGGTAGAGCGGGTGATCGGCAGTTCTTC
>TRBV5-6|TRBJ2-5|.|.
CASSFLGRGGQETQYF
TGTGCCAGCAGCTTCCTGGGCAGGGGCGGGCAAGAGACCCAGTACTTC
>TRBV7-8|TRBJ2-5|TRBD1|few
CASSLVTGAETQYF
TGTGCCAGCAGCTTAGTCACAGGGGCCGAGACCCAGTACTTC
>TRBV7-8|TRBJ2-1|TRBD2|.
CASSSPLGTSGSGEQFF
TGTGCCAGCAGCTCCCCTTTGGGGACTAGCGGAAGTGGTGAGCAGTTCTTC
>TRBV10-3|TRBJ1-5|.|.
CAISDSVRDQPQHF
TGTGCCATCAGTGACTCCGTCAGGGATCAGCCCCAGCATTTT
>TRBV5-1|TRBJ2-7|.|.
CASSLTHGYEQYF
TGCGCCAGCAGCTTGACTCACGGCTACGAGCAGTACTTC
>TRBV28|TRBJ2-5|TRBD2|.
CASSRLAGGPTYRRETQYF
TGTGCCAGCTCCCGCTTAGCGGGAGGGCCCACCTATCGACGAGAGACCCAGTACTTC
>TRBV9|TRBJ2-3|.|.
CASSTGILDTQYF
TGTGCCAGCAGCACAGGGATTTTAGATACGCAGTATTTT
>TRBV4-1|TRBJ2-6|.|.
CASSQGQSNTPSSGANVLTF
TGCGCCAGCAGCCAAGGACAGAGTAATACGCCAAGCTCTGGGGCCAACGTCCTGACTTTC
>TRBV5-1|TRBJ2-6|.|.
CASSLLAYMSGANVLTF
TGCGCCAGCAGCTTGCTAGCGTATATGTCTGGGGCCAACGTCCTGACTTTC
>TRBV2|TRBJ2-5|.|.
CATSGGGETQYF
TGTGCCACCTCCGGAGGAGGGGAGACCCAGTACTTC
>TRBV7-3|TRBJ2-1|TRBD2|.
CASSSGTSGEQFF
TGTGCCAGCAGCTCCGGGACTAGCGGGGAGCAGTTCTTC
>TRBV2|TRBJ2-7|TRBD1|.
CASSRGRTYEQYF
TGTGCCAGCAGTAGGGGGCGAACCTACGAGCAGTACTTC
>TRBV5-1|TRBJ2-3|.|.
CASSFGTAWDTQYF
TGCGCCAGCAGCTTCGGGACTGCTTGGGATACGCAGTATTTT
>TRBV30|TRBJ2-7|.|.
CAWSLLYEQYF
TGTGCCTGGAGCCTCCTCTACGAGCAGTACTTC
>TRBV7-8|TRBJ2-1|.|.
CASSFPGNEQFF
TGTGCCAGCAGCTTCCCGGGAAATGAGCAGTTCTTC
>TRBV7-6|TRBJ2-7|TRBD2|.
CASSAPGLVIEQYF
TGTGCCAGCAGCGCGCCTGGACTAGTAATCGAGCAGTACTTC
>TRBV6-6|TRBJ2-3|TRBD2|once
CASSPGGSTDTQYF
TGTGCCAGCAGTCCGGGAGGGAGCACAGATACGCAGTATTTT
>TRBV18|TRBJ2-1|.|.
CASLSLDSSSYNEQFF
TGTGCCAGCTTGAGCCTAGACTCAAGCTCCTACAATGAGCAGTTCTTC
>TRBV4-2|TRBJ2-1|TRBD2|.
CASSQASGNSYNEQFF
TGTGCCAGCAGCCAAGCTAGCGGGAACTCCTACAATGAGCAGTTCTTC
>TRBV2|TRBJ1-4|.|.
CASSRAPTEKLFF
TGTGCCAGCAGTCGAGCGCCGACCGAAAAACTGTTTTTT
>TRBV11-3|TRBJ2-1|TRBD2|.
CASSFRGRVGRNEQFF
TGTGCCAGCTCCTTCCGCGGGAGGGTTGGTAGGAATGAGCAGTTCTTC
>TRBV7-2|TRBJ2-3|TRBD2|.
CASSPRDRLAEITDTQYF
TGTGCCAGCAGCCCGAGAGATCGGCTAGCGGAGATCACAGATACGCAGTATTTT
>TRBV27|TRBJ2-1|TRBD1|.
CASSLGQGVYNEQFF
TGTGCCAGCAGTTTGGGACAGGGGGTCTACAATGAGCAGTTCTTC
>TRBV28|TRBJ2-5|.|once
CASSLPRRTQYF
TGTGCCAGCAGTCTCCCGAGGAGGACCCAGTACTTC
>TRBV7-6|TRBJ2-7|TRBD2|once
CASSLASPGTSDYEQYF
TGTGCCAGCAGCTTAGCCTCCCCCGGGACTAGTGACTACGAGCAGTACTTC
>TRBV5-1|TRBJ1-5|.|.
CASRPGLQYQPQHF
TGCGCCAGTAGGCCGGGACTGCAATATCAGCCCCAGCATTTT
>TRBV5-1|TRBJ2-7|TRBD1|.
CASTTGQGSYEQYF
TGCGCCAGCACCACCGGACAGGGATCCTACGAGCAGTACTTC
>TRBV5-4|TRBJ1-1|.|.
CASSWLGRQVNTEAFF
TGTGCCAGCAGCTGGCTAGGACGACAGGTGAACACTGAAGCTTTCTTT
>TRBV27|TRBJ2-7|.|once
CASSFLSGSYEQYF
TGTGCCAGCAGTTTTCTCAGCGGCTCCTACGAGCAGTACTTC
>TRBV25-1|TRBJ1-1|.|.
CASSEQTGPRGTEAFF
TGTGCCAGCAGTGAACAGACGGGTCCCCGAGGCACTGAAGCTTTCTTT
>TRBV27|TRBJ2-1|TRBD2|.
CASSPGTSGANEQFF
TGTGCCAGCAGTCCCGGGACTAGCGGGGCAAATGAGCAGTTCTTC